These T cell receptor beta chains were read from a single sample in a study of pediatric ulcerative colitis. Generated by immunoSEQ multiplex PCR, the TCRdb table keeps only in-frame clones and is missing some. Here the sample spans approximately 40,000 clones, roughly 72% being singletons. The source material was gut tissue. The receptors were sampled from a boy under 18 with moderate ulcerative colitis. Each CDR3 is given without its conserved first and last residue. A D gene is named only where the DNA matches it firmly. Part of the rows lack a size; the others show once, few, many or a class for expanded clones.

J: TRBJ2-1; size: -; D: -; V: TRBV7-2; CDR3: ASSFTNHNEQF
J: TRBJ2-7; size: -; D: -; V: TRBV6-6; CDR3: ASSYLAREQY
J: TRBJ2-7; size: -; D: -; V: TRBV27; CDR3: ASRPITGTTKSYEQY
J: TRBJ2-5; size: -; D: -; V: TRBV21-1; CDR3: ASSTGTGGLRETQY
J: TRBJ2-1; size: -; D: -; V: TRBV29-1; CDR3: SGGPLLNEQF
J: TRBJ2-1; size: -; D: -; V: TRBV5-4; CDR3: ASSPAAFSYNEQF
J: TRBJ1-1; size: -; D: -; V: TRBV5-1; CDR3: ASSFDQWTEAF
J: TRBJ2-2; size: -; D: TRBD2; V: TRBV18; CDR3: ASSPLAGATGELF
J: TRBJ1-5; size: -; D: -; V: TRBV6-1; CDR3: ASSEAGVTGSNQPQH
J: TRBJ2-7; size: -; D: -; V: TRBV5-6; CDR3: ASSFLTRPYEQY
J: TRBJ2-3; size: -; D: TRBD2; V: TRBV7-2; CDR3: ASSLVTGGPTDTQY
J: TRBJ2-1; size: -; D: -; V: TRBV10-1; CDR3: ATSLGVEQF
J: TRBJ1-6; size: -; D: -; V: TRBV28; CDR3: ASSSWMGYNSPLH
J: TRBJ2-3; size: -; D: TRBD2; V: TRBV28; CDR3: ASSSGTSFTDTQY
J: TRBJ1-5; size: -; D: -; V: TRBV12-5; CDR3: ASGLVYSLVGSNQPQH
J: TRBJ2-2; size: -; D: -; V: TRBV11-2; CDR3: ASSSNQRTGELF
J: TRBJ1-4; size: -; D: -; V: TRBV5-1; CDR3: ASSYRGPDEKLF
J: TRBJ2-2; size: -; D: -; V: TRBV11-2; CDR3: ASSLAERYTGELF
J: TRBJ2-4; size: -; D: TRBD1; V: TRBV5-4; CDR3: ASSPGHTGALNIQY
J: TRBJ1-1; size: once; D: TRBD1; V: TRBV28; CDR3: ASRRDRSEAF
J: TRBJ2-5; size: -; D: -; V: TRBV7-9; CDR3: ASSLGATEVSQY
J: TRBJ2-7; size: -; D: -; V: TRBV7-6; CDR3: ASSLGFFEVYEQY
J: TRBJ2-7; size: few; D: -; V: TRBV11-2; CDR3: ASSFSQGEFYEQY
J: TRBJ2-7; size: -; D: -; V: TRBV6-1; CDR3: ASSEPAGTDAYEQY
J: TRBJ1-2; size: -; D: -; V: TRBV6-1; CDR3: ASSDRRDGPDGGYT
J: TRBJ1-1; size: few; D: TRBD1; V: TRBV18; CDR3: ASSDRGGVNTEAF
J: TRBJ1-3; size: -; D: -; V: TRBV9; CDR3: ASSVQGTGNTIY
J: TRBJ2-7; size: -; D: -; V: TRBV7-2; CDR3: ASSFWSDEQY
J: TRBJ1-1; size: few; D: TRBD1; V: TRBV6-5; CDR3: ASSYAGTGYTEAF
J: TRBJ2-4; size: -; D: -; V: TRBV30; CDR3: AWSRGTKNIQY
J: TRBJ1-4; size: once; D: -; V: TRBV5-6; CDR3: ASSLTREKLF
J: TRBJ2-3; size: -; D: -; V: TRBV6-4; CDR3: ASSNSDTDTQY
J: TRBJ2-5; size: -; D: -; V: TRBV5-1; CDR3: ASSLSGDGETQY
J: TRBJ1-2; size: -; D: TRBD1; V: TRBV16; CDR3: ASSQSAGGSYGYT
J: TRBJ1-4; size: -; D: -; V: TRBV28; CDR3: ASTLSTGDLEKLF
J: TRBJ1-2; size: -; D: -; V: TRBV5-4; CDR3: ASSWKTFWGYT
J: TRBJ2-3; size: -; D: -; V: TRBV19; CDR3: ASSIGAQTGTDTQY
J: TRBJ1-2; size: -; D: TRBD1; V: TRBV15; CDR3: ATSRTLDRGGGYT
J: TRBJ2-5; size: few; D: -; V: TRBV6-6; CDR3: ASSYFPQTQY
J: TRBJ1-4; size: -; D: -; V: TRBV28; CDR3: ASSQTGDNEKLF
J: TRBJ2-5; size: medium-sized; D: -; V: TRBV29-1; CDR3: SVVGHQARVQETQY
J: TRBJ2-1; size: once; D: -; V: TRBV13; CDR3: ASSLVAKYNEQF
J: TRBJ2-7; size: -; D: -; V: TRBV5-6; CDR3: ASSPGRYYEQY
J: TRBJ1-1; size: few; D: -; V: TRBV10-3; CDR3: AISEGVRDTEAF
J: TRBJ2-1; size: -; D: -; V: TRBV5-1; CDR3: ASSLSDSSYNEQF
J: TRBJ1-6; size: -; D: -; V: TRBV18; CDR3: ASSPPGRPDSPLH
J: TRBJ2-7; size: -; D: TRBD2; V: TRBV6-1; CDR3: ASSSGRAYEQY
J: TRBJ1-4; size: once; D: -; V: TRBV5-1; CDR3: ASSLGQFNEKLF
J: TRBJ1-2; size: -; D: TRBD1; V: TRBV9; CDR3: ASRPHAGGFRGYT
J: TRBJ2-7; size: -; D: -; V: TRBV7-2; CDR3: ASTLSAPYEQY
J: TRBJ2-7; size: -; D: -; V: TRBV11-2; CDR3: ASSLGGGEQY
J: TRBJ1-1; size: -; D: -; V: TRBV5-4; CDR3: ASSSTNYLMNTEAF
J: TRBJ2-3; size: once; D: TRBD2; V: TRBV5-6; CDR3: ASSLFLAGGTDTQY
J: TRBJ1-1; size: -; D: TRBD1; V: TRBV6-1; CDR3: ASSGHRGRGNTEAF
J: TRBJ2-2; size: -; D: TRBD2; V: TRBV11-1; CDR3: ASRAGLAGASTGELF
J: TRBJ1-5; size: -; D: -; V: TRBV20-1; CDR3: SARGGQPQH
J: TRBJ1-1; size: -; D: -; V: TRBV7-2; CDR3: ASSLRRDTSTEAF
J: TRBJ2-1; size: -; D: TRBD2; V: TRBV4-2; CDR3: ASSQDTSGGLLSSYNEQF